This T cell receptor (beta chain) was sequenced during a study of T cell repertoires in cytomegalovirus infection. Study overall: It was the public TCR beta signatures that indicated both CMV infection and matching HLA type. Whole-study results and caveats: Carriers of CMV plus the relevant HLA were identified by cumulative public TCR beta family frequency.

The CDR3 has 14 amino acids. The germline V and J ends were trimmed by 3 bases and 3 bases, with 9 bases remaining between them. TCRdb fed the reads into MiXCR, producing one record per CDR3 protein. The sample records about 180,000 distinct CDR3 sequences, approximately 21% being singletons. With respect to this clonotype: What it binds is not known.

The sample here was CD8+ T cells from cultured PBMCs, taken from culture after CMV antigen stimulation. The receptor's source is a human donor in good health (CMV status not recorded). Some clones in this sample may be carry-over from other donors' samples. The rearrangement uses TRBV12-3 or TRBV12-4 and TRBJ2-1, with a tentative D call TRBD2 (6 bases). The DNA of the CDR3 is TGTGCCAGCAGTTTTCTGGGGGGCTACAATGAGCAGTTCTTC. Protein: CASSFLGGYNEQFF.